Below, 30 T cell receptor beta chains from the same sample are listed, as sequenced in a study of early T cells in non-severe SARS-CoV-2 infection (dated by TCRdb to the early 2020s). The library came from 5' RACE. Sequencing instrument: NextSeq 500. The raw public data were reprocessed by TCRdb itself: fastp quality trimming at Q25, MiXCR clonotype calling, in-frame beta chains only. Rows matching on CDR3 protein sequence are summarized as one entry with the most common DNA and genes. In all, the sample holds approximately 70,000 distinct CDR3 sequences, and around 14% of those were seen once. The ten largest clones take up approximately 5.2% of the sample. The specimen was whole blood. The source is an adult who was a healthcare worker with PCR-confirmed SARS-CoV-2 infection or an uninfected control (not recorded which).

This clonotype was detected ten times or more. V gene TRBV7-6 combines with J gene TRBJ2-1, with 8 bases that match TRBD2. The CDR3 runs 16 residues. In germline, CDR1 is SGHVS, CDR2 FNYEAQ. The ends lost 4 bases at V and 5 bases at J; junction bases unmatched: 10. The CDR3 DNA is TGTGCCAGCAGCTCCACCTGGAGTAGCGGGGACAATGAGCAGTTCTTC. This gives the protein CASSSTWSSGDNEQFF.

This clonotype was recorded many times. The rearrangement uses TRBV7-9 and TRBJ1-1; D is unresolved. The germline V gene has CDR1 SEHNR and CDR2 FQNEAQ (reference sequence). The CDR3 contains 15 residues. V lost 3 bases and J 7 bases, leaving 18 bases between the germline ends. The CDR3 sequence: CASSFGAPPMGEAFF. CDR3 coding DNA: TGTGCCAGCAGCTTTGGAGCCCCACCGATGGGTGAAGCTTTCTTT. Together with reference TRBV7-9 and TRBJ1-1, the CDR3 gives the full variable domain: DTGVSQNPRHKITKRGQNVTFRCDPISEHNRLYWYRQTLGQGPEFLTYFQNEAQLEKSRLLSDRFSAERPKGSFSTLEIQRTEQGDSAMYLCASSFGAPPMGEAFFGQGTRLTVV.

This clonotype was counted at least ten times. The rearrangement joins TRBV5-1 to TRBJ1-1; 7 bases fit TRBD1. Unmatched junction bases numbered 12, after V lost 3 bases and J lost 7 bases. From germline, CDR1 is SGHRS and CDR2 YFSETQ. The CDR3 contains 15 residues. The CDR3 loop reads CASSSGLRGQSEAFF. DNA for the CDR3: TGCGCCAGCAGCTCCGGTTTAAGGGGGCAGAGTGAAGCTTTCTTT.

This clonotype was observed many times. The CDR3 loop is CATSERTGSYEQYF. CDR3 DNA: TGTGCCACCAGTGAAAGGACAGGCTCCTACGAGCAGTACTTC. This chain joins TRBV24-1 and TRBJ2-7; 7 bases map to TRBD1. The J segment lost 0 bases and the V segment lost 4 bases, leaving 2 bases of the junction unmatched. Germline V gene lookup returns CDR1 KGHDR and CDR2 SFDVKD. The CDR3 contains 14 residues.

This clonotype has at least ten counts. Here the CDR3 reads CASSYHRGLTGGPSYNEQFF. Here the CDR3 DNA reads TGTGCCAGCAGCTACCACAGGGGCTTAACGGGAGGGCCCTCGTACAATGAGCAGTTCTTC. The V call is TRBV11-2, the J call TRBJ2-1, with D possibly being TRBD2 (8 bases). V was shortened by 4 bases and J by 4 bases, with 29 bases between the two germline ends. The CDR3 runs 20 residues. Germline CDR1 and CDR2: SGHAT and FQNNGV.

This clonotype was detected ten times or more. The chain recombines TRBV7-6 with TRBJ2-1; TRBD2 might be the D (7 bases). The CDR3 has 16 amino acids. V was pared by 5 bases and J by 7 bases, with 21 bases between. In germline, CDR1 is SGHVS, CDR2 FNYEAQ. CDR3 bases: TGTGCCAGCAGCCCGTACTTGTCGGGGGGCTTTAATGAGCAGTTCTTC. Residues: CASSPYLSGGFNEQFF.

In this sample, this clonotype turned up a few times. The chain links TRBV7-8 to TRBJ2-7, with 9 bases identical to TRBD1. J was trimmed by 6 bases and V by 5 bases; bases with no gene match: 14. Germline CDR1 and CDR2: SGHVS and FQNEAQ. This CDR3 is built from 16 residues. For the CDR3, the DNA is TGTGCCAGCAGCGGGAGCCGGGACAGGGCCGTGAGCGAGCAGTACTTC. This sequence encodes CASSGSRDRAVSEQYF.

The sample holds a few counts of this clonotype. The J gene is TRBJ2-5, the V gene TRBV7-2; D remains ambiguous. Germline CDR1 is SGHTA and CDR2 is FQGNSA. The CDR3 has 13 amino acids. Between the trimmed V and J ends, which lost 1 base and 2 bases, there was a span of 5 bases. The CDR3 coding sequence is TGTGCCAGCAGCTTAGGAGCACAAGAGACCCAGTACTTC. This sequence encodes CASSLGAQETQYF. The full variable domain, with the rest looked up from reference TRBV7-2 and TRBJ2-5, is GAGVSQSPSNKVTEKGKDVELRCDPISGHTALYWYRQSLGQGLEFLIYFQGNSAPDKSGLPSDRFSAERTGGSVSTLTIQRTQQEDSAVYLCASSLGAQETQYFGPGTRLLVL.

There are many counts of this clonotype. CDR3 DNA sequence: TGTGCCAGCTCGCTCGGACAGGGGGCTTACGAGCAGTACTTC. Protein product: CASSLGQGAYEQYF. The gene calls are TRBV18 and TRBJ2-7; 11 nucleotides line up with TRBD1. This CDR3 comprises 14 residues. Germline CDR1 KGHSH, CDR2 LQKENI. V was pared by 6 bases and J by 4 bases, with 5 bases of the junction left unmatched.

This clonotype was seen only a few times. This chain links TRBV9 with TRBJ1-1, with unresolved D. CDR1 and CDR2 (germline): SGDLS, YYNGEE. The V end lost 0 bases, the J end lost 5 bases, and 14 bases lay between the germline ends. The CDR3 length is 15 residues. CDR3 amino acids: CASSVGLREGTEAFF. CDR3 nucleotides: TGTGCCAGCAGCGTAGGTCTTAGGGAAGGAACTGAAGCTTTCTTT. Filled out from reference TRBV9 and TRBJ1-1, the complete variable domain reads DSGVTQTPKHLITATGQRVTLRCSPRSGDLSVYWYQQSLDQGLQFLIQYYNGEERAKGNILERFSAQQFPDLHSELNLSSLELGDSALYFCASSVGLREGTEAFFGQGTRLTVV.

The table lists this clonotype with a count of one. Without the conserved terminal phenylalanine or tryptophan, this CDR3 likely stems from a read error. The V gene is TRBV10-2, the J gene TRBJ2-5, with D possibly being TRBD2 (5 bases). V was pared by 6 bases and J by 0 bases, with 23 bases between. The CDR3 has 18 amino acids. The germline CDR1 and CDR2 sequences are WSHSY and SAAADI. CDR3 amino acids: CASSPPPLEAIYQETQYL. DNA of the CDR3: TGCGCCAGCAGCCCTCCCCCCCTGGAGGCTATTTACCAAGAGACCCAGTACTTG.

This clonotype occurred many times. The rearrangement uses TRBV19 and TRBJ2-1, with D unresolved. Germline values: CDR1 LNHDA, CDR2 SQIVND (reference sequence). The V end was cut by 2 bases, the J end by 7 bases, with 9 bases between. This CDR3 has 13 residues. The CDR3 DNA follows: TGTGCCAGTAGTATAAGGGCCCGGAATGAGCAGTTCTTC. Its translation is CASSIRARNEQFF.

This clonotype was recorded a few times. CDR3 loop: CASSQDVGGADTQYF. CDR3 in DNA: TGCGCCAGCAGCCAAGATGTGGGAGGAGCAGATACGCAGTATTTT. The chain carries TRBV4-3 and TRBJ2-3; TRBD2 might be the D (6 bases). Germline V gene lookup returns CDR1 LGHNA and CDR2 YSLEER. V was cut by 0 bases and J by 4 bases, with 11 bases left in between. This CDR3 is 15 amino acids long.

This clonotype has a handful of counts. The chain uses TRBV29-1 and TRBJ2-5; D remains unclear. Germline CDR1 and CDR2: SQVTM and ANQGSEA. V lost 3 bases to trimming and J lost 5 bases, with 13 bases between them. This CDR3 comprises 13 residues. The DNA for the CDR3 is TGCAGCGTTGATCCGTCGCCAGATGAGACCCAGTACTTC. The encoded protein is CSVDPSPDETQYF. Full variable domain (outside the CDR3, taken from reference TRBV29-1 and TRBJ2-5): SAVISQKPSRDICQRGTSLTIQCQVDSQVTMMFWYRQQPGQSLTLIATANQGSEATYESGFVIDKFPISRPNLTFSTLTVSNMSPEDSSIYLCSVDPSPDETQYFGPGTRLLVL.

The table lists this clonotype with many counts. The CDR3 reads CSAKASEASTDTQYF. CDR3 DNA: TGCAGTGCTAAGGCTAGCGAGGCTAGCACAGATACGCAGTATTTT. The chain combines TRBV20-1 with TRBJ2-3; D may be TRBD2 (6 bases). This CDR3 is built from 15 residues. The germline gives CDR1 DFQATT, CDR2 SNEGSKA (reference sequence). The V gene lost 4 bases and the J gene lost 0 bases, with 14 bases spanning the gap.

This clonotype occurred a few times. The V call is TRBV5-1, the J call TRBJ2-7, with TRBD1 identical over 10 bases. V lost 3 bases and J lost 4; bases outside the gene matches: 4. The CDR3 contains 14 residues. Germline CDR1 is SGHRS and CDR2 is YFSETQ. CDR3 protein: CASSSGTGAYEQYF. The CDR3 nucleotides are TGCGCCAGCAGCTCTGGGACAGGGGCGTACGAGCAGTACTTC.

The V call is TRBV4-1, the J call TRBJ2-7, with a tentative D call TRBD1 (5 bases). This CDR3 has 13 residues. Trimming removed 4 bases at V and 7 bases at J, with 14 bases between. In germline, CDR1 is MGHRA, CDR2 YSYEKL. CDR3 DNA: TGCGCCAGCAGCCCGACAGCCGGAAGGGAGCAGTACTTC. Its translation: CASSPTAGREQYF.

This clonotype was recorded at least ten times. CDR3 sequence (DNA): TGTGCCAGCAGCTTATTGGCAGGGTCTAATTCACCCCTCCACTTT. The encoded protein is CASSLLAGSNSPLHF. The chain uses TRBV11-2 and TRBJ1-6, with D possibly matching TRBD1 (5 bases). The CDR3 has 15 residues. Germline V gives CDR1 SGHAT, CDR2 FQNNGV. V dropped 2 bases and J dropped 6 bases, with 11 bases sitting between them.

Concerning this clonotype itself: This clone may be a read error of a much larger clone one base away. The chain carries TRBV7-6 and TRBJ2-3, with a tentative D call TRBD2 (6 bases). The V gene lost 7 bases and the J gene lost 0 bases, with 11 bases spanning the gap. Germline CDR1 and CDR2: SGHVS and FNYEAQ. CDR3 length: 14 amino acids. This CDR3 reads CASTDGSSTDTQYF. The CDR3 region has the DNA TGTGCCAGCACAGACGGGAGTAGCACAGATACGCAGTATTTT.

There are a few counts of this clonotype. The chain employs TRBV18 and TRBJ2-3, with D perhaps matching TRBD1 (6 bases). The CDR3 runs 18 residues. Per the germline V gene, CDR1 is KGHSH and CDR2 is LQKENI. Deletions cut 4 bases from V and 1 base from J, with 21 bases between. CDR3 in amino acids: CASSLKVSPGQRTDTQYF. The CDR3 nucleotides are TGTGCCAGCTCACTCAAGGTGAGTCCCGGACAGCGCACAGATACGCAGTATTTT.

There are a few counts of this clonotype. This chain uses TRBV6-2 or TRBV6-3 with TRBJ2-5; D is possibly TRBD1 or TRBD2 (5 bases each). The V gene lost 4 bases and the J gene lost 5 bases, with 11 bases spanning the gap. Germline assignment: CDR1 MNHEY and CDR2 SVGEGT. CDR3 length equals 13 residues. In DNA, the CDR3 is TGTGCCAGCAGTTCCCTCGGGGCGGAGACCCAGTACTTC. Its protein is CASSSLGAETQYF.

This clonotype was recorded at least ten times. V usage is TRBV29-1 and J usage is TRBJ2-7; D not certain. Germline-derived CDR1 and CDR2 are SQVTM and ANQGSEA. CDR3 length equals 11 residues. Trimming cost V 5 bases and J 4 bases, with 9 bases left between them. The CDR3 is CSVSVGYEQYF. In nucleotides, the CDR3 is TGCAGCGTTTCCGTCGGGTACGAGCAGTACTTC.

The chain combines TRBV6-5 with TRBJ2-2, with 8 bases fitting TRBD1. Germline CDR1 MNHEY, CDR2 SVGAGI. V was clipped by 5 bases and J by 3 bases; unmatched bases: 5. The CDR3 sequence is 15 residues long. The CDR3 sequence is CASSPGQGDTGELFF. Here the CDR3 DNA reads TGTGCCAGCAGTCCCGGACAGGGAGACACCGGGGAGCTGTTTTTT.

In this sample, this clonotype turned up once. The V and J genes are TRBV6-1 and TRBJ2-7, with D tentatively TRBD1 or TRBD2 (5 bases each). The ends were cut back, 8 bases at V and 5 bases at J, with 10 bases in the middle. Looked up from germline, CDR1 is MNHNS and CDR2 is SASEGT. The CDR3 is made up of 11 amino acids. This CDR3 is CASGQGHEQYF. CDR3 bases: TGTGCCAGCGGCCAGGGACACGAGCAGTACTTC.

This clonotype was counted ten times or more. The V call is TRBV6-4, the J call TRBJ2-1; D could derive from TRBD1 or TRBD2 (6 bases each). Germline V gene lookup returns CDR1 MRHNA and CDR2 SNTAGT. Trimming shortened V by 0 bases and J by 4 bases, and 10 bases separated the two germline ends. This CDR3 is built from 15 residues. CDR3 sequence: CASSDSGGDYNEQFF. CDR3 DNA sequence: TGTGCCAGCAGTGACTCCGGGGGCGATTACAATGAGCAGTTCTTC.

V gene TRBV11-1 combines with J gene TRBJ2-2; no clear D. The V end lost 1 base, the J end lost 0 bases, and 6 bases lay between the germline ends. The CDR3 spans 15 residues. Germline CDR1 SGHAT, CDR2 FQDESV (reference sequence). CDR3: CASSLGLANTGELFF. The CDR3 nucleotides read TGTGCCAGCAGCTTAGGTCTAGCGAACACCGGGGAGCTGTTTTTT.

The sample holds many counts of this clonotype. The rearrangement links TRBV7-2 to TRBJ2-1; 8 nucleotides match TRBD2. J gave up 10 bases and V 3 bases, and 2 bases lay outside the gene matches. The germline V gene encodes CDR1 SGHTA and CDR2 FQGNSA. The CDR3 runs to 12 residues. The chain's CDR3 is CASSFPGGEQFF. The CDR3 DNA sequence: TGTGCCAGCAGCTTTCCGGGGGGGGAGCAGTTCTTC.

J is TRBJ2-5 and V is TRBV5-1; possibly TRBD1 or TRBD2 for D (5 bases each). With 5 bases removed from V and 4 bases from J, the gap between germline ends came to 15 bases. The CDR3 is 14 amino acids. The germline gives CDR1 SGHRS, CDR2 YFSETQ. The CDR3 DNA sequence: TGCGCCAGCAGGCCGGGACCCACGGGAGAGACCCAGTACTTC. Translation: CASRPGPTGETQYF.

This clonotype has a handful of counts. The CDR3 DNA sequence: TGCGCCAGCAGCCCCGACAGTACGGGAGGGCATCACAATGAGCAGTTCTTC. Translating it yields CASSPDSTGGHHNEQFF. J is TRBJ2-1 and V is TRBV5-1; 8 positions match TRBD2. This CDR3 region has 17 residues. Germline V lookup: CDR1 SGHRS, CDR2 YFSETQ. The V segment lost 4 bases and the J segment 5 bases; nucleotides outside the gene matches: 14.

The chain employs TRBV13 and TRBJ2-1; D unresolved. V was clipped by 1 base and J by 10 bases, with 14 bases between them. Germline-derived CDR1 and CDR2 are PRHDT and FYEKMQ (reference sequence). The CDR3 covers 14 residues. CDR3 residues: CASSLASVSREQFF. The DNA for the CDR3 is TGTGCCAGCAGCTTAGCTTCAGTCTCCAGGGAGCAGTTCTTC.